This T cell receptor beta chain was retrieved from a study of shared clonotypes between healthy human individuals. Methods used by the authors: Filtering differed, since immunoSEQ gave only junction sequences and no quality scores. Using immunoSEQ multiplex PCR, the repertoire was profiled, and TCRdb retains in-frame clones only, with some absent. The V and J calls and clone size were taken over from that table, and D and trimming were inferred from the DNA. The table has roughly 2.2 million clones, 85% to 95% seen once. The CDR3 runs 15 residues. Germline loops: CDR1 SGHNT, CDR2 YENEEA. The trim removed 5 bases at V and 1 base at J, leaving 6 bases unmatched.

The chain uses TRBV11-3 and TRBJ1-1, with 8 bases lining up with TRBD1. This clonotype originated in a man between 18 and 35 years old in good health. Some clones in this sample may be carry-over from other donors' samples. The sequenced sample consisted of naive CD4+ T cells from PBMCs. Subset in this sample: CD45RA+ positively selected. The CDR3: CASSLSTGGNTEAFF. In nucleotides, the CDR3 is TGTGCCAGCAGCCTATCAACAGGGGGGAACACTGAAGCTTTCTTT.